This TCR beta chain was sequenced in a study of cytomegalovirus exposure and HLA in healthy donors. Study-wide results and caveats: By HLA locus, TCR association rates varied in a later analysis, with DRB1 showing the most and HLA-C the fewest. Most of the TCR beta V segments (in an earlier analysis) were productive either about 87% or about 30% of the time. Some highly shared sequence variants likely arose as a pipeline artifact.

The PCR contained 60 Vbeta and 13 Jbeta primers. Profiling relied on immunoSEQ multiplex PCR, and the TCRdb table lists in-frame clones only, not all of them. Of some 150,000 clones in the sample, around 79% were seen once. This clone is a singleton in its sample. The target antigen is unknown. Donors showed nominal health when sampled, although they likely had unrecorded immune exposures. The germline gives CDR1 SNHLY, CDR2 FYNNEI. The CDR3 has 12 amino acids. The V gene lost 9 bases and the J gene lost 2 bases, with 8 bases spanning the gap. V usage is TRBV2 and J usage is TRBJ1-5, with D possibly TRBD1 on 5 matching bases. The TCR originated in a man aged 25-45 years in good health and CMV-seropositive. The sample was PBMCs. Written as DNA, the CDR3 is TGTGCCAGAGGGGTAGGCAATCAGCCCCAGCATTTT. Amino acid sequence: CARGVGNQPQHF.